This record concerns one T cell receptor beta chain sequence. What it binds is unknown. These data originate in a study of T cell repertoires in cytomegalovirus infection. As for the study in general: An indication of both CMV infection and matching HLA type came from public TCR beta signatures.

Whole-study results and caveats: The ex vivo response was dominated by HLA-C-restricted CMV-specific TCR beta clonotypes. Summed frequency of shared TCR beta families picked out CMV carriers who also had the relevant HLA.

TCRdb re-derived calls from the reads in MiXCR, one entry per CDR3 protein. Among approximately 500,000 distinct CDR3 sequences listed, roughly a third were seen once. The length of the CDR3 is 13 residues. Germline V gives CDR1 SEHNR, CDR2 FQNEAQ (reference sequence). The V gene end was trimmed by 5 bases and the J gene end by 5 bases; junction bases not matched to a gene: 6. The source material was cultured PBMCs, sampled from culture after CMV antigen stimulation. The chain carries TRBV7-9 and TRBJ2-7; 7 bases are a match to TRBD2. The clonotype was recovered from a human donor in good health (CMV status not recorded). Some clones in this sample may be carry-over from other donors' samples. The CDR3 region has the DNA TGTGCCAGCAGCAATAGCGGGTCCCACGAGCAGTACTTC. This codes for CASSNSGSHEQYF.